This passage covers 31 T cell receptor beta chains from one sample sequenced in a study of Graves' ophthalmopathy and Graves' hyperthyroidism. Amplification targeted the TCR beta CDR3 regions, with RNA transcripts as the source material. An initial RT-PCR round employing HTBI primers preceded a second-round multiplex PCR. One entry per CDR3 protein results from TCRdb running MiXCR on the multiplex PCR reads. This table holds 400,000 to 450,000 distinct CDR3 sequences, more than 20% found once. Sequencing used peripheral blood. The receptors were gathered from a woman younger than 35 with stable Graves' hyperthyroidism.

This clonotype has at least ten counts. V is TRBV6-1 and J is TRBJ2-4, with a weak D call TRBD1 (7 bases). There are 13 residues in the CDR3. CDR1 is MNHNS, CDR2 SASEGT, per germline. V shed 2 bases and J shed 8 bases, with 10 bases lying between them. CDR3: CASSEQGGDIQYF. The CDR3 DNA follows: TGTGCCAGCAGTGAACAGGGGGGAGACATTCAGTACTTC.

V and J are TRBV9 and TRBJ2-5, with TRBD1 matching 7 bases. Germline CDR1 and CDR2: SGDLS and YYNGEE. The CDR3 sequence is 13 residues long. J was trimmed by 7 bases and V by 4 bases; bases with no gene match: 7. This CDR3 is CASSPGTVGTQYF. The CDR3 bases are TGTGCCAGCAGCCCAGGGACAGTCGGGACCCAGTACTTC.

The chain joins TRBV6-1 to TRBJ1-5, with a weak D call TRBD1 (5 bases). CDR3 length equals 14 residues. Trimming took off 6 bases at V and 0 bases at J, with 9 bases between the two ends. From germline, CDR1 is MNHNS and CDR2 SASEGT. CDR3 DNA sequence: TGTGCCAGCAGGAGGGGATATAGCAATCAGCCCCAGCATTTT. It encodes CASRRGYSNQPQHF.

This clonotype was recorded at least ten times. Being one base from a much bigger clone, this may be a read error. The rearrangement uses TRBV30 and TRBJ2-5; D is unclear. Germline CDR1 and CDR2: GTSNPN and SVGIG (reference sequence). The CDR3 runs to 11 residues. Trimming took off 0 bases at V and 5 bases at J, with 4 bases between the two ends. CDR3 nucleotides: TGTGCCTGGAGTGTACGGGAGACCCAGTACTTC. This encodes CAWSVRETQYF.

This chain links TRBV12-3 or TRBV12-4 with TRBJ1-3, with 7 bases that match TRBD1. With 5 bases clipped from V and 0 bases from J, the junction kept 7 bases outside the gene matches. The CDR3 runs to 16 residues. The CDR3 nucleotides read TGTGCCAGCAGTCCGAAGGGACAGCGCTCTGGAAACACCATATATTTT. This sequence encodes CASSPKGQRSGNTIYF.

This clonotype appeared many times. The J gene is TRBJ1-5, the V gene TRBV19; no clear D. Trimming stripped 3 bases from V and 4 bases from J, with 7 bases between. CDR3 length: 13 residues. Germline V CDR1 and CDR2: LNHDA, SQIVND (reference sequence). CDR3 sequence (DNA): TGTGCCAGTAGTATGGGAAGTAATCAGCCCCAGCATTTT. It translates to CASSMGSNQPQHF.

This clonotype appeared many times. DNA for the CDR3: TGCAGTGCTAGTGCAGGGGGCTACTATGGCTACACCTTC. Translation gives CSASAGGYYGYTF. The V call is TRBV20-1, the J call TRBJ1-2, with TRBD1 matching over 8 bases. Germline CDR1 DFQATT, CDR2 SNEGSKA (reference sequence). The junction had 3 bases not matched to a gene; V was cut back by 3 bases and J by 3 bases. This CDR3 region has 13 residues.

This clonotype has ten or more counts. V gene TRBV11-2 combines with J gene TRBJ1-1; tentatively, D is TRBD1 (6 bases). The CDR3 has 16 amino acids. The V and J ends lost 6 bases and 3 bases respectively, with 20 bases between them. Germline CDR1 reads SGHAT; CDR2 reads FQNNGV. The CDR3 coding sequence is TGTGCCAGCAGTCATTATTTCAGGGGAGAGGACACTGAAGCTTTCTTT. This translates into CASSHYFRGEDTEAFF. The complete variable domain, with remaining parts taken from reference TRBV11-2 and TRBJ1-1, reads EAGVAQSPRYKIIEKRQSVAFWCNPISGHATLYWYQQILGQGPKLLIQFQNNGVVDDSQLPKDRFSAERLKGVDSTLKIQPAKLEDSAVYLCASSHYFRGEDTEAFFGQGTRLTVV.

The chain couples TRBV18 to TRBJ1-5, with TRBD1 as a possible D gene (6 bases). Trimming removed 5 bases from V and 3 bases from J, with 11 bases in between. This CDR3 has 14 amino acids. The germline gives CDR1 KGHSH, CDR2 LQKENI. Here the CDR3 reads CASSSRQDNQPQHF. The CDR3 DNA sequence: TGTGCCAGCTCATCCCGACAGGACAATCAGCCCCAGCATTTT.

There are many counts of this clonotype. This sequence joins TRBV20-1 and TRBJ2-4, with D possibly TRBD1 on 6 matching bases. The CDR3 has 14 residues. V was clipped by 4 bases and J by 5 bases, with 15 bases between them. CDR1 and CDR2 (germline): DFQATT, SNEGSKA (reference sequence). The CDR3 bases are TGCAGTGCTACCAGGGGTAGTTGGCAAAACATTCAGTACTTC. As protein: CSATRGSWQNIQYF.

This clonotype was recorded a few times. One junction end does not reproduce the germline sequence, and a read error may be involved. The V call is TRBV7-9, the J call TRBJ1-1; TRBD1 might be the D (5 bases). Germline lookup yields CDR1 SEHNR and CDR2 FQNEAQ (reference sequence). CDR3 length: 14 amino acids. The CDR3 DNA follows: TGCGCCAGCAGCCGCCGCCAGGGTACCACTGAAGCTTTCTTT. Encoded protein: CASSRRQGTTEAFF.

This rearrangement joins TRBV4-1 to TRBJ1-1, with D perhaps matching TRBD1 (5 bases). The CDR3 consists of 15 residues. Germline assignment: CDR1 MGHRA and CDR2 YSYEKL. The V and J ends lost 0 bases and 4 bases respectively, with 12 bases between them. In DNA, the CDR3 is TGCGCCAGCAGCCAAGAGAGGGTTGGGGGCACTGAAGCTTTCTTT. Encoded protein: CASSQERVGGTEAFF.

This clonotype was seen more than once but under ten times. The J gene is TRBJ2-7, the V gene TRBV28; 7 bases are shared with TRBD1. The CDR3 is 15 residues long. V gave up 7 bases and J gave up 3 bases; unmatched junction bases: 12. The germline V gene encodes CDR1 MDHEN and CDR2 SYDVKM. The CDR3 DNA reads TGTGCCAGCACTCCAGACAGGGCCCCAAACTACGAGCAGTACTTC. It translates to CASTPDRAPNYEQYF.

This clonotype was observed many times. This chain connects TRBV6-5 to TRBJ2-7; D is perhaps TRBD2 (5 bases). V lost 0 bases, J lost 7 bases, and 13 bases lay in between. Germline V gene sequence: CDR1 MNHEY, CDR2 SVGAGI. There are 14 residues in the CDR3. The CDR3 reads CASSYSRLRGEQYF. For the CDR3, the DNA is TGTGCCAGCAGTTACTCGAGACTCCGAGGGGAGCAGTACTTC.

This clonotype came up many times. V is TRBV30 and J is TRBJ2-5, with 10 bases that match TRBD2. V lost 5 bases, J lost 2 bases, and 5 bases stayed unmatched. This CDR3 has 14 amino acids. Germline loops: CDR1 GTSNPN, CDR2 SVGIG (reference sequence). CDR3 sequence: CAWGAGGGQETQYF. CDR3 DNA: TGTGCCTGGGGAGCGGGAGGGGGGCAAGAGACCCAGTACTTC.

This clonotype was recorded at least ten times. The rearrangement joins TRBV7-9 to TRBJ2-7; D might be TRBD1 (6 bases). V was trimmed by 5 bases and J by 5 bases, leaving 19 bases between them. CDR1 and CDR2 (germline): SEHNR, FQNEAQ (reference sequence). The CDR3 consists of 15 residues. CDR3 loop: CASSPTQGISHEQYF. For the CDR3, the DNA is TGTGCCAGCAGCCCCACACAGGGAATTAGTCACGAGCAGTACTTC.

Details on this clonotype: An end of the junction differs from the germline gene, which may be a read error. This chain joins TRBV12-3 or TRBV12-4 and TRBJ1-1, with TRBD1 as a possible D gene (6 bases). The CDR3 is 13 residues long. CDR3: CASRGGAYTEACF. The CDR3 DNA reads TGTGCCAGTAGGGGGGGAGCTTACACTGAAGCTTGCTTT.

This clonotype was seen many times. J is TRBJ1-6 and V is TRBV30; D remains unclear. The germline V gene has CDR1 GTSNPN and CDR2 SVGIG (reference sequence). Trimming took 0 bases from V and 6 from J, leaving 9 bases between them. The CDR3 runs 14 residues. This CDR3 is CAWSVGRSNSPLHF. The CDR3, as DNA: TGTGCCTGGAGTGTCGGACGGTCTAATTCACCCCTCCACTTT.

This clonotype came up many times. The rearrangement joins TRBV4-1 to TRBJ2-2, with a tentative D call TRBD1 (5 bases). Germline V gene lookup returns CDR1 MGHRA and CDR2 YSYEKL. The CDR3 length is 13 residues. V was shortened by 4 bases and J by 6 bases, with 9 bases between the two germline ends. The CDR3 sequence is CASSLQESGELFF. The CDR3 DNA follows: TGCGCCAGCAGCCTACAGGAATCCGGGGAGCTGTTTTTT.

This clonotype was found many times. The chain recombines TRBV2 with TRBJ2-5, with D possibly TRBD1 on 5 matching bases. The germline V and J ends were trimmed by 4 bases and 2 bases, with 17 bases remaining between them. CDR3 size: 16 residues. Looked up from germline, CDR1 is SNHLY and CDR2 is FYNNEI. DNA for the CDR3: TGTGCCAGCAGTGTCCCGCCAGCAGGGCAACAAGAGACCCAGTACTTC. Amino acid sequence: CASSVPPAGQQETQYF.

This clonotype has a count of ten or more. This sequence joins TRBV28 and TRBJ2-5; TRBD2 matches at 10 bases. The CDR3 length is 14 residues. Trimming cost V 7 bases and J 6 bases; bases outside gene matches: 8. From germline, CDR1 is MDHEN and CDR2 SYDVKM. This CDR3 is CASNLAGERKTQYF. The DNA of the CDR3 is TGTGCCAGCAACCTAGCGGGAGAGCGGAAGACCCAGTACTTC.

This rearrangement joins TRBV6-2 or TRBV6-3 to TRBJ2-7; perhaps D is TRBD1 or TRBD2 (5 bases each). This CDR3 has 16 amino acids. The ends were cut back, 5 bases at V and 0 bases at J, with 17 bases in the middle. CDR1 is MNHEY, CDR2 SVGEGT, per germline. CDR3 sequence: CASSEAYRGLSYEQYF. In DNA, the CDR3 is TGTGCCAGCAGTGAGGCTTATCGGGGCCTCTCCTACGAGCAGTACTTC.

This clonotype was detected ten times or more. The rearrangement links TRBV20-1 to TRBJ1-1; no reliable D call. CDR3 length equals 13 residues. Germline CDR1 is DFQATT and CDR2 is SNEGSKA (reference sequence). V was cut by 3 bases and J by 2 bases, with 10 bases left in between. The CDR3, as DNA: TGCAGTGCTAGTGGAGGGCGCAACACTGAAGCTTTCTTT. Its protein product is CSASGGRNTEAFF.

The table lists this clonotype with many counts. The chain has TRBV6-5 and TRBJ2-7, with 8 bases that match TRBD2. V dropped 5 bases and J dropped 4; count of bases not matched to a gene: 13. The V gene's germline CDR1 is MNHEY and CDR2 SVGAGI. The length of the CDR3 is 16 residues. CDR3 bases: TGTGCCAGCAGTCCTCGCGTAGGGACTAGTAGATACGAGCAGTACTTC. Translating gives CASSPRVGTSRYEQYF.

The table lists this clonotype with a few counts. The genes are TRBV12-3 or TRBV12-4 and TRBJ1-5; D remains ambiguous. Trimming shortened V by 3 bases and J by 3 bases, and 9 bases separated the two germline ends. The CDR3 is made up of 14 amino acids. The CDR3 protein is CASSLSRPNQPQHF. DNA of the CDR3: TGTGCCAGCAGTTTGTCCAGACCCAATCAGCCCCAGCATTTT.

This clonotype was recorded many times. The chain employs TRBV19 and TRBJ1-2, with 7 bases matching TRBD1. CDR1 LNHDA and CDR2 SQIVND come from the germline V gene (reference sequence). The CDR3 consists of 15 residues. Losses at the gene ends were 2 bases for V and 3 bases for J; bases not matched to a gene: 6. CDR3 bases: TGTGCCAGTAGTATAAAGGACAGGATCTACTATGGCTACACCTTC. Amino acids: CASSIKDRIYYGYTF.

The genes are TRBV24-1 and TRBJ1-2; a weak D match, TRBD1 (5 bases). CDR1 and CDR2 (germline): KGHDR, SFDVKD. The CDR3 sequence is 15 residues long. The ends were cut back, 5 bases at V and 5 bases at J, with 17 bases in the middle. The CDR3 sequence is CATSGWAGTQYGYTF. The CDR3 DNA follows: TGTGCCACCAGTGGCTGGGCAGGGACCCAATATGGCTACACCTTC.

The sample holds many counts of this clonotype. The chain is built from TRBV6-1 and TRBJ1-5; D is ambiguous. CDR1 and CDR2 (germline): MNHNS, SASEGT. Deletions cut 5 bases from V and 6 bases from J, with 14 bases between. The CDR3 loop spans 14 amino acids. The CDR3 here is CASSKTGEGQPQHF. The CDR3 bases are TGTGCCAGCAGTAAGACGGGCGAAGGTCAGCCCCAGCATTTT.

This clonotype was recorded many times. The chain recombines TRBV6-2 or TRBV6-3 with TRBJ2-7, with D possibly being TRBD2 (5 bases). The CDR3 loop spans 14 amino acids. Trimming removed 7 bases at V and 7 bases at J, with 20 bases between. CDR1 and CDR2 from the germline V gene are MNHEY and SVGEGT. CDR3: CASNSAGGRREQYF. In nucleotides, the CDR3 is TGTGCCAGCAATTCTGCGGGCGGGCGGAGAGAGCAGTACTTC.

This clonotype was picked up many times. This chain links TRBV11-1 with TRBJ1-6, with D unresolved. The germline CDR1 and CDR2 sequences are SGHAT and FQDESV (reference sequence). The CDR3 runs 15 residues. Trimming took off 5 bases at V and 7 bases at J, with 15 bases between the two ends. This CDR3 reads CASSERDPKNSPLHF. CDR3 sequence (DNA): TGTGCCAGCAGCGAACGGGATCCTAAGAATTCACCCCTCCACTTT.

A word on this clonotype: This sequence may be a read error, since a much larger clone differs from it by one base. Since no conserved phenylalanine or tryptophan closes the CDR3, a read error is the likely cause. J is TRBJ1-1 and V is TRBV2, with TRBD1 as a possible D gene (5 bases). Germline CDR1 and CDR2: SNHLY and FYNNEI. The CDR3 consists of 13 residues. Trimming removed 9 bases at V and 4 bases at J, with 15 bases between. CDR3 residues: CASPGPGGTEAFL. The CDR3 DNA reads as TGTGCCAGTCCGGGACCCGGCGGCACTGAAGCTTTCTTG.